This paragraph reports one T cell receptor (beta chain). Its antigen is as yet unknown. The sample belongs to a study of identical twins. The study's findings and limits: Conclusions relied on cross-sectional statistical analysis, not following the same donors. Zero-insertion results could be subject to partial confounding by invariant MAIT and iNKT cells. Beta clonotypes that were abundant in cord blood contained fewer insertions, a pattern absent from memory repertoires. Excess sharing between twins was weaker in beta out-of-frame sequences.

MiXCR, run by TCRdb on the 5' RACE reads, gives a single entry per CDR3 protein. This table holds hundreds of thousands of distinct CDR3 sequences, approximately 9% found once. CDR3 length: 13 amino acids. The V end lost 3 bases, the J end lost 4 bases, and 9 bases lay between the germline ends. The TCR was taken from a woman aged 18-35 years in good health. The V call is TRBV12-3 or TRBV12-4, the J call TRBJ1-1; possibly TRBD1 for D (5 bases). Sequenced sample: memory (CD45RO+) T cells sorted from blood. The CDR3 region is CASSFGGTTEAFF. The CDR3 region has the DNA TGTGCCAGCAGTTTTGGCGGGACCACTGAAGCTTTCTTT.